The 11 T cell receptor beta chains in this list originate from one sample, sequenced in a study of T cells in localized non-small cell lung cancer. Clones were read by immunoSEQ multiplex PCR, and TCRdb kept only the in-frame ones, dropping some. The sample includes under 65,000 clones, 85% to 90% of them seen just once. The starting material was peripheral blood, obtained before any cancer treatment. The receptors were sampled from a man between 40 and 75 years old with stage I squamous cell lung carcinoma.

The J gene is TRBJ2-7, the V gene TRBV7-3, with 13 positions matching TRBD2. From germline, CDR1 is SGHTA and CDR2 FQGTGA. This CDR3 is 14 amino acids long. V lost 4 bases, J lost 5 bases, and 2 bases stayed unmatched. CDR3 amino acids: CASSYGLAGDEQYF. Here the CDR3 DNA reads TGTGCCAGCAGCTATGGACTAGCGGGAGACGAGCAGTACTTC.

This sequence joins TRBV18 and TRBJ2-7; maybe TRBD2 (6 bases). Trimming shortened V by 3 bases and J by 6 bases, and 15 bases separated the two germline ends. The CDR3 totals 14 residues. Per the germline V gene, CDR1 is KGHSH and CDR2 is LQKENI. The CDR3, as DNA: TGTGCCAGCTCACCGGGACTGCTGGAGGGCGAGCAGTACTTC. Protein product: CASSPGLLEGEQYF.

The chain recombines TRBV6-6 with TRBJ2-7; TRBD2 agrees at 7 bases. Germline CDR1 reads MNHNY; CDR2 reads SVGAGI (reference sequence). V shed 3 bases and J 6 bases; nucleotides not matched to a gene: 8. The CDR3 sequence is 14 residues long. CDR3 sequence: CASSYRAGDGEQYF. CDR3 in DNA: TGTGCCAGCAGTTATAGGGCGGGGGATGGCGAGCAGTACTTC.

This clone showed up just a few times. The chain carries TRBV2 and TRBJ1-5; maybe TRBD1 (6 bases). The ends were cut back, 4 bases at V and 4 bases at J, with 8 bases in the middle. Germline lookup yields CDR1 SNHLY and CDR2 FYNNEI. The CDR3 sequence is 13 residues long. The CDR3 DNA follows: TGTGCCAGCAGTGGACAGGTTAATCAGCCCCAGCATTTT. Encoded protein: CASSGQVNQPQHF.

CDR3 nucleotide sequence: TGTGCCAGCAGCCCCAGGCTTTTAGCGGGAGTCTACAATGAGCAGTTCTTC. Its protein product is CASSPRLLAGVYNEQFF. The chain is built from TRBV7-9 and TRBJ2-1; 9 bases fit TRBD2. This CDR3 comprises 17 residues. V shed 5 bases, J shed 3 bases, and the junction held 11 bases outside the gene matches. CDR1 and CDR2 from the germline V gene are SEHNR and FQNEAQ (reference sequence).

V usage is TRBV9 and J usage is TRBJ2-7, with no clear D. Trimming shortened V by 4 bases and J by 4 bases, and 9 bases separated the two germline ends. The CDR3 runs 12 residues. Germline V lookup: CDR1 SGDLS, CDR2 YYNGEE. In DNA form, the CDR3 reads TGTGCCAGCAGCAAGTCCGGATACGAGCAGTACTTC. This sequence encodes CASSKSGYEQYF.

This rearrangement joins TRBV6-1 to TRBJ2-7, with D perhaps matching TRBD1 (5 bases). V was trimmed by 1 base and J by 0 bases, leaving 22 bases between them. The germline gives CDR1 MNHNS, CDR2 SASEGT. This CDR3 contains 19 residues. The CDR3 sequence is CASSEGTPGAITISYEQYF. The DNA for the CDR3 is TGTGCCAGCAGTGAAGGGACCCCTGGGGCAATAACCATCTCCTACGAGCAGTACTTC.

The gene calls are TRBV2 and TRBJ2-3, with 8 bases matching TRBD1. The CDR3 runs to 15 residues. The germline V gene encodes CDR1 SNHLY and CDR2 FYNNEI. J gave up 1 base and V 1 base, and 1 base lay outside the gene matches. In DNA form, the CDR3 reads TGTGCCAGCAGTGAAGAGGGACAGGGCACAGATACGCAGTATTTT. Protein: CASSEEGQGTDTQYF.

This clone has more than one count but fewer than ten. V and J are TRBV9 and TRBJ1-1, with D unclear. The CDR3 is made up of 12 amino acids. CDR1 is SGDLS and CDR2 is YYNGEE in the germline V gene. With 4 bases removed from V and 1 base from J, the gap between germline ends came to 5 bases. The CDR3 nucleotides read TGTGCCAGCAGCTCCGCGAACACTGAAGCTTTCTTT. It encodes CASSSANTEAFF. Full variable domain (rest looked up from reference TRBV9 and TRBJ1-1): DSGVTQTPKHLITATGQRVTLRCSPRSGDLSVYWYQQSLDQGLQFLIQYYNGEERAKGNILERFSAQQFPDLHSELNLSSLELGDSALYFCASSSANTEAFFGQGTRLTVV.

In DNA, the CDR3 is TGTGCCAGCAGGCCCGATTGGGGGCGAACTGAAGCTTTCTTT. The encoded protein is CASRPDWGRTEAFF. The gene calls are TRBV27 and TRBJ1-1, with D perhaps TRBD1 (6 bases). The germline V gene encodes CDR1 MNHEY and CDR2 SMNVEV (reference sequence). Trimming stripped 6 bases from V and 5 bases from J, with 16 bases between. The length of the CDR3 is 14 residues.

As for this clone: One end of the junction varies from germline; a read error may be responsible. The chain has TRBV10-3 and TRBJ2-1; D perhaps matches TRBD2 (6 bases). The germline V gene has CDR1 ENHRY and CDR2 SYGVKD. The CDR3 loop spans 15 amino acids. The CDR3 sequence: CASSSAGTSYNEQFF. The CDR3 DNA reads TGTGCCAGCAGTTCTGCGGGGACCTCCTACAATGAGCAGTTCTTC.